Listed below are T cell receptor beta chains from one sample, sequenced in a study of blood T cell repertoires in COVID-19. Clones were read by immunoSEQ multiplex PCR, and TCRdb kept only the in-frame ones, dropping some. The repertoire holds about 280,000 clones, with around four fifths as singletons. The specimen sequenced was peripheral blood. All receptors come from a woman aged 45 to 65 who had recovered from COVID-19. Both conserved end residues are part of each CDR3. The order of the fields is CDR3 DNA, CDR3 protein, clone size, J gene, CDR3 length, V gene, D gene. A D gene is named only where the DNA matches it firmly. Size values are once, few and many counts, or a class for expanded clones, and some rows have none.

cdr3_nt: TGCAGTGCTAGTGTACCGGGCGGGGAGACCCAGTACTTC
cdr3_aa: CSASVPGGETQYF
clone_size: .
j_call: TRBJ2-5
cdr3_length: 13
v_call: TRBV20-1
d_call: .

cdr3_nt: TGTGCCAGCAGGTATGGGGGCAGAGAAGCTTTCTTT
cdr3_aa: CASRYGGREAFF
clone_size: .
j_call: TRBJ1-1
cdr3_length: 12
v_call: TRBV6-6
d_call: .

cdr3_nt: TGTGCCAGCAGCTTTGGAGAAAGCGGGGAGCTGTTTTTT
cdr3_aa: CASSFGESGELFF
clone_size: .
j_call: TRBJ2-2
cdr3_length: 13
v_call: TRBV5-6
d_call: .

cdr3_nt: TGTGCCAGCAGCCCATCGTGGTCGGAGCCCTCTGGAAACACCATATATTTT
cdr3_aa: CASSPSWSEPSGNTIYF
clone_size: .
j_call: TRBJ1-3
cdr3_length: 17
v_call: TRBV4-2
d_call: .

cdr3_nt: TGTGCCAGCACCTCAGTGGGTCCCGGAGGTTACGAGCAGTACTTC
cdr3_aa: CASTSVGPGGYEQYF
clone_size: .
j_call: TRBJ2-7
cdr3_length: 15
v_call: TRBV28
d_call: .

cdr3_nt: TGTGCCAGCTCACCGGTGGGACAGGCGACAAACTATGGCTACACCTTC
cdr3_aa: CASSPVGQATNYGYTF
clone_size: .
j_call: TRBJ1-2
cdr3_length: 16
v_call: TRBV18
d_call: TRBD1

cdr3_nt: TGTGCCAGCACCTTTAACGACAGGGGGTATAATTCACCCCTCCACTTT
cdr3_aa: CASTFNDRGYNSPLHF
clone_size: .
j_call: TRBJ1-6
cdr3_length: 16
v_call: TRBV7-9
d_call: TRBD1

cdr3_nt: TGTGCCAGCAAACTCCGGGAAAACACTGAAGCTTTCTTT
cdr3_aa: CASKLRENTEAFF
clone_size: .
j_call: TRBJ1-1
cdr3_length: 13
v_call: TRBV12-3/TRBV12-4
d_call: .

cdr3_nt: TGCAGTGCTAGTGTGTCCCGGACAGGGTTTCAATATGGCTACACCTTC
cdr3_aa: CSASVSRTGFQYGYTF
clone_size: .
j_call: TRBJ1-2
cdr3_length: 16
v_call: TRBV20-1
d_call: TRBD1

cdr3_nt: TGTGCCAGCAGTTTCTCAGGACAGTCTGAAGCTTTCTTT
cdr3_aa: CASSFSGQSEAFF
clone_size: once
j_call: TRBJ1-1
cdr3_length: 13
v_call: TRBV28
d_call: .

cdr3_nt: TGTGCCAGCAGCTCTGTAGCGGGCTCCGACTCTGGGGCCAACGTCCTGACTTTC
cdr3_aa: CASSSVAGSDSGANVLTF
clone_size: few
j_call: TRBJ2-6
cdr3_length: 18
v_call: TRBV7-3
d_call: TRBD2

cdr3_nt: TGTGCCAGCAGTGCCGAACAGGGCGGCAATCAGCCCCAGCATTTT
cdr3_aa: CASSAEQGGNQPQHF
clone_size: .
j_call: TRBJ1-5
cdr3_length: 15
v_call: TRBV2
d_call: .

cdr3_nt: TGTGCCAGCAATCCGCCCACAGGGTCGAACACCGGGGAGCTGTTTTTT
cdr3_aa: CASNPPTGSNTGELFF
clone_size: once
j_call: TRBJ2-2
cdr3_length: 16
v_call: TRBV28
d_call: .

cdr3_nt: TGTGCCAGCGATTCGGGGGGCACTGAAGCTTTCTTT
cdr3_aa: CASDSGGTEAFF
clone_size: .
j_call: TRBJ1-1
cdr3_length: 12
v_call: TRBV25-1
d_call: .

cdr3_nt: TGTGCCAGCAGCCCCACCACGGGGGGTTTCAGAAACACCATATATTTT
cdr3_aa: CASSPTTGGFRNTIYF
clone_size: .
j_call: TRBJ1-3
cdr3_length: 16
v_call: TRBV27
d_call: .

cdr3_nt: TGTGCCAGCAGCTTCTTAGGGCGGCGGGGGAGAGAGACCCAGTACTTC
cdr3_aa: CASSFLGRRGRETQYF
clone_size: once
j_call: TRBJ2-5
cdr3_length: 16
v_call: TRBV7-8
d_call: TRBD2

cdr3_nt: TGTGCCAGCAGTGATTTCTGGCTCGGGGGGATGCCCCTCCACTTT
cdr3_aa: CASSDFWLGGMPLHF
clone_size: .
j_call: TRBJ1-6
cdr3_length: 15
v_call: TRBV2
d_call: .

cdr3_nt: TGCGCCAGCACCGCAGGACCGCGGGTGGGGGAGACCCAGTACTTC
cdr3_aa: CASTAGPRVGETQYF
clone_size: .
j_call: TRBJ2-5
cdr3_length: 15
v_call: TRBV5-1
d_call: .

cdr3_nt: TGTGCCAGCAGCCGACAGGGATTCTCCTACAATGAGCAGTTCTTC
cdr3_aa: CASSRQGFSYNEQFF
clone_size: .
j_call: TRBJ2-1
cdr3_length: 15
v_call: TRBV11-1
d_call: TRBD1

cdr3_nt: TGTGCCAGCAGTCGGAACAGGGGGCGAGCTTTGACCGGGGAGCTGTTTTTT
cdr3_aa: CASSRNRGRALTGELFF
clone_size: .
j_call: TRBJ2-2
cdr3_length: 17
v_call: TRBV28
d_call: TRBD1

cdr3_nt: TGTGCCAGCAGCCCCCAAGGGGGGGGAGGTATATACGAGCAGTACTTC
cdr3_aa: CASSPQGGGGIYEQYF
clone_size: .
j_call: TRBJ2-7
cdr3_length: 16
v_call: TRBV7-6
d_call: .

cdr3_nt: TGTGCCAGCAGCTATAGCGGGATTGCAGATACGCAGTATTTT
cdr3_aa: CASSYSGIADTQYF
clone_size: .
j_call: TRBJ2-3
cdr3_length: 14
v_call: TRBV7-3
d_call: TRBD2